These 11 T cell receptor beta chains were sequenced from one sample in a study of blood T cell repertoires in COVID-19. Sequencing was performed with immunoSEQ multiplex PCR; in TCRdb, only in-frame clones are kept and a portion is missing. The sample lists tens of thousands of clones; 75% to 90% were seen once. The sample was peripheral blood. These receptor sequences come from a human donor in a cohort sampled during active COVID-19.

The chain carries TRBV11-2 and TRBJ2-7; 9 bases agree with TRBD2. V shed 4 bases, J shed 0 bases, and the junction held 4 bases outside the gene matches. The CDR3 contains 15 residues. Germline CDR1 reads SGHAT; CDR2 reads FQNNGV. The CDR3 nucleotides are TGTGCCAGCAGCTCCATAGCGGGGGCCTCCTACGAGCAGTACTTC. Translating it yields CASSSIAGASYEQYF.

The V and J genes are TRBV7-2 and TRBJ1-2, with 10 bases fitting TRBD1. Germline loops: CDR1 SGHTA, CDR2 FQGNSA. This CDR3 is built from 16 residues. The V gene end was trimmed by 5 bases and the J gene end by 0 bases; junction bases not matched to a gene: 6. Here the CDR3 reads CASSPSGQGANYGYTF. As DNA, the CDR3 is TGTGCCAGCAGCCCCTCCGGACAGGGGGCTAACTATGGCTACACCTTC.

This clone was observed a few times. The chain carries TRBV18 and TRBJ2-7, with unresolved D. The germline gives CDR1 KGHSH, CDR2 LQKENI. The V and J ends lost 5 bases and 0 bases respectively, with 11 bases between them. The length of the CDR3 is 14 residues. CDR3: CASSSLTDSYEQYF. The CDR3 nucleotides read TGTGCCAGCTCATCTCTGACTGACTCCTACGAGCAGTACTTC.

The chain uses TRBV9 and TRBJ2-3; 9 bases line up with TRBD2. The V gene end was trimmed by 1 base and the J gene end by 6 bases; junction bases not matched to a gene: 6. The CDR3 runs to 15 residues. CDR1 SGDLS and CDR2 YYNGEE come from the germline V gene. The CDR3 DNA sequence: TGTGCCAGCAGCGTACTGGACACTAGCGGGGATACGCAGTATTTT. Translated, it gives CASSVLDTSGDTQYF.

The CDR3 spells CARTGMNTEAFF. CDR3 nucleotide sequence: TGTGCCAGGACAGGCATGAACACTGAAGCTTTCTTT. V and J are TRBV2 and TRBJ1-1, with D perhaps TRBD1 (6 bases). Germline V gene lookup returns CDR1 SNHLY and CDR2 FYNNEI. Trimming removed 9 bases at V and 0 bases at J, with 8 bases between. This CDR3 region has 12 residues.

The chain links TRBV11-2 to TRBJ2-1; the match to TRBD2 covers 9 bases. Unmatched junction bases numbered 6, after V lost 5 bases and J lost 13 bases. The CDR3 sequence is 12 residues long. Germline V gives CDR1 SGHAT, CDR2 FQNNGV. DNA for the CDR3: TGTGCCAGCAGCCCCCGGACTAGCGAACAGTTCTTC. Translated: CASSPRTSEQFF.

This clone appeared a single time. The V call is TRBV11-3, the J call TRBJ1-6; D is ambiguous. CDR1 and CDR2 from the germline V gene are SGHNT and YENEEA. The CDR3 sequence is 15 residues long. V was pared by 4 bases and J by 8 bases, with 15 bases between. As DNA, the CDR3 is TGTGCCAGCAGCTGTCACGGTTGGGAGGATTCACCCCTCCACTTT. It encodes CASSCHGWEDSPLHF.

This clone was recorded once. This chain links TRBV19 with TRBJ2-7; TRBD1 aligns across 9 bases. The CDR3 consists of 15 residues. Germline V gene sequence: CDR1 LNHDA, CDR2 SQIVND (reference sequence). V dropped 5 bases and J dropped 1; count of bases not matched to a gene: 6. In DNA form, the CDR3 reads TGTGCCAGTAGTCCCCGGGACAGGGAGTCCTACGAGCAGTACTTC. It is translated as CASSPRDRESYEQYF.

V is TRBV2 and J is TRBJ2-5, with 13 bases that match TRBD2. The germline V gene encodes CDR1 SNHLY and CDR2 FYNNEI. V dropped 7 bases and J dropped 4; count of bases not matched to a gene: 9. The CDR3 sequence is 16 residues long. The chain's CDR3 is CASTPLAGGSRETQYF. CDR3 DNA sequence: TGTGCCAGCACGCCACTAGCGGGGGGGTCTCGAGAGACCCAGTACTTC.

J is TRBJ1-5 and V is TRBV4-2; D gene uncertain. The length of the CDR3 is 17 residues. Germline CDR1 is LGHNA and CDR2 is YNFKEQ. The V and J ends lost 1 base and 0 bases respectively, with 13 bases between them. The CDR3 region has the DNA TGTGCCAGCAGCCAAGGGTTGCAGCGGTATAGCAATCAGCCCCAGCATTTT. Protein sequence: CASSQGLQRYSNQPQHF.

J is TRBJ1-2 and V is TRBV4-1; unclear D gene. The germline CDR1 and CDR2 sequences are MGHRA and YSYEKL. This CDR3 has 16 residues. Deletions cut 0 bases from V and 8 bases from J, with 19 bases between. CDR3 DNA: TGCGCCAGCAGCCAAGATCCCCGGACTGCCTTTGGGGGCTACACCTTC. Translating gives CASSQDPRTAFGGYTF.